The TCR beta chain described here comes from a study of T cells after posttransplantation cyclophosphamide. General study findings and limits: Blood and skin or GI T cell repertoires showed limited TRB overlap. Later blood repertoires were often dominated by clones from the donor CD8+ memory compartment. Recipient CMV seropositivity and CMV reactivation strongly tracked TRB clonality.

V was clipped by 4 bases and J by 8 bases, with 13 bases between them. The length of the CDR3 is 14 residues. Germline CDR1 SGHRS, CDR2 YFSETQ. The repertoire was sequenced with immunoSEQ multiplex PCR; TCRdb's copy has only in-frame clones and lacks some. The sample shows 18,000 or so clones, roughly 80% of them seen only once. As to this clone: Antigen unknown.

This TCR was recovered from a man aged 25 to 40 in good health and a related stem cell transplant donor. Source material: memory CD4+ T cells sorted from blood. This chain joins TRBV5-1 and TRBJ1-6; no reliable D call. The CDR3 DNA reads TGCGCCAGCAGCCCTGGGCAGTACGATTCACCCCTCCACTTT. Amino acids: CASSPGQYDSPLHF. The whole variable domain, filled in from reference TRBV5-1 and TRBJ1-6, reads KAGVTQTPRYLIKTRGQQVTLSCSPISGHRSVSWYQQTPGQGLQFLFEYFSETQRNKGNFPGRFSGRQFSNSRSEMNVSTLELGDSALYLCASSPGQYDSPLHFGNGTRLTVT.